This section outlines one TCR beta chain sequence together with its context. Sequenced by immunoSEQ multiplex PCR; TCRdb stores in-frame clones only, minus some. The data show more than 300,000 clones, approximately 89% seen once. The data were obtained in a study of blood T cell repertoires in COVID-19. This CDR3 has 14 amino acids. CDR1 and CDR2 (germline): ENHRY, SYGVKD. Trimming took 0 bases from V and 2 from J, leaving 7 bases between them. Recruits, aged roughly 18 to 89 years, lived in 20 to 30 US areas. Material: PBMCs or T cells enriched from blood (not recorded which). The rearrangement uses TRBV10-3 and TRBJ1-2; D is unclear. This clonotype was sampled from a woman aged 40 to 50 who had been exposed to COVID-19. Written as DNA, the CDR3 is TGTGCCATCAGTGAGTCCCCAGTAAACTATGGCTACACCTTC. Amino acid sequence: CAISESPVNYGYTF.